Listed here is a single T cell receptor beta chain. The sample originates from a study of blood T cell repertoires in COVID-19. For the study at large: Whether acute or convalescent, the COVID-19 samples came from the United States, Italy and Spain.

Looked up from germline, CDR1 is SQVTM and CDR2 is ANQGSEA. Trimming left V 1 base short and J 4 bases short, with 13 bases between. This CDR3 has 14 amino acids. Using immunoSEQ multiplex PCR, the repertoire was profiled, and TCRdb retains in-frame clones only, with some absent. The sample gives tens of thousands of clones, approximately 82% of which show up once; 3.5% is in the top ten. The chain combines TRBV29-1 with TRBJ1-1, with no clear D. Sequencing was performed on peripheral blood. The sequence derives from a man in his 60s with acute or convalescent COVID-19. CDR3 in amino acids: CSVEVGQRGTEAFF. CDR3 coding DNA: TGCAGCGTTGAAGTGGGTCAGCGAGGCACTGAAGCTTTCTTT.